This T cell receptor beta chain appears in the sequencing data of a study of sequential checkpoint blockade in melanoma. On the study more broadly: DNA from over 80 pretreatment tumor samples underwent TCRβ immunosequencing. Study-wide results and limits: Mutational load did not correlate with tumor T-cell fraction or clonality. Clinical benefit was about 30 times likelier when tumor T-cell fraction and clonality increased.

Produced via immunoSEQ multiplex PCR; TCRdb's table is partial and in-frame only. The sample holds approximately 6,800 clones, roughly 20% seen once. This clone is medium-sized in the sample. As yet, its antigen is unknown. Treatment given: randomized to nivolumab then ipilimumab (arm A) or the reverse (arm B). V was clipped by 5 bases and J by 4 bases; unmatched bases: 7. The germline V gene has CDR1 LNHDA and CDR2 SQIVND (reference sequence). This CDR3 spans 15 amino acids. V usage is TRBV19 and J usage is TRBJ2-1, with 8 nucleotides matching TRBD2. Specimen: tumor tissue (inferred from file names), collected from a patient given nivolumab and ipilimumab in sequence. The TCR was taken from a human donor with melanoma. The CDR3 loop is CASSATSGQYNEQFF. The CDR3 region has the DNA TGTGCCAGTAGTGCCACTAGCGGTCAATACAATGAGCAGTTCTTC.